Each of the 28 T cell receptor beta chains below was sequenced from the same sample in a study of Ad26.COV2.S vaccination and SARS-CoV-2 variants. Documented treatment: approximately 18 received Ad26.COV2.S at low or high dose, single or two shots; about 5 received placebo; per-sample allocation not given. On day 63 after the first injection, vaccine and placebo recipients gave samples. This table comes from immunoSEQ multiplex PCR, and its TCRdb copy is limited to in-frame clones, with some not included. The table lists some 460,000 clones, roughly nine tenths of them singletons, with 1.7% in the top ten. The starting material was peripheral blood, obtained in a trial of Ad26.COV2.S vaccine versus placebo. All receptors come from a person between 18 and 65 years old who received the Ad26.COV2.S COVID-19 vaccine or a placebo.

The genes are TRBV9 and TRBJ1-6; 8 nucleotides align to TRBD1. The CDR3 is 16 amino acids. Germline assignment: CDR1 SGDLS and CDR2 YYNGEE. Trimming took 2 bases from V and 10 from J; bases not matched to a gene: 11. CDR3 loop: CASSVKKDRVESPLHF. The CDR3 coding sequence is TGTGCCAGCAGCGTGAAAAAGGACAGGGTAGAATCACCCCTCCACTTT.

Details on this clone: Within the sample, other DNA sequences also encode this same CDR3. The V and J genes are TRBV28 and TRBJ1-2; D remains unclear. V was trimmed by 4 bases and J by 5 bases, leaving 5 bases between them. The CDR3 totals 11 residues. The germline CDR1 and CDR2 sequences are MDHEN and SYDVKM. The CDR3 DNA follows: TGTGCCAGCAGTTCAGTTTATGGCTACACCTTC. It codes for CASSSVYGYTF.

V gene TRBV25-1 combines with J gene TRBJ2-3; D is uncertain. From germline, CDR1 is MGHDK and CDR2 SYGVNS. V dropped 5 bases and J dropped 3 bases, with 18 bases sitting between them. The CDR3 has 16 amino acids. The CDR3 is CASSSLGRTFTDTQYF. Here the CDR3 DNA reads TGTGCCAGCAGTTCCCTAGGCAGGACCTTTACAGATACGCAGTATTTT.

The chain uses TRBV6-5 and TRBJ2-5; no definite D call. CDR1 MNHEY and CDR2 SVGAGI come from the germline V gene. This CDR3 has 12 residues. V was trimmed by 7 bases and J by 0 bases, leaving 6 bases between them. CDR3 loop: CASIWYQETQYF. The CDR3 coding sequence is TGTGCCAGCATTTGGTACCAAGAGACCCAGTACTTC.

The chain couples TRBV10-3 to TRBJ1-2; unclear D gene. The CDR3 sequence is 11 residues long. V was trimmed by 7 bases and J by 10 bases, leaving 13 bases between them. Germline CDR1 and CDR2: ENHRY and SYGVKD. The CDR3 loop reads CAITGGGNYTF. CDR3 bases: TGTGCCATCACTGGTGGAGGAAACTACACCTTC.

In this sample, this clone turned up once. This rearrangement joins TRBV11-2 to TRBJ2-1; TRBD2 matches at 13 bases. CDR1 and CDR2 from the germline V gene are SGHAT and FQNNGV. V lost 5 bases, J lost 9 bases, and 10 bases stayed unmatched. This CDR3 region has 16 residues. The CDR3 DNA follows: TGTGCCAGCAGCCTAACGGGACTAGCGGGATCGGGTGAGCAGTTCTTC. It specifies CASSLTGLAGSGEQFF.

The chain couples TRBV7-2 to TRBJ2-1; TRBD2 might be the D (6 bases). Trimming cost V 3 bases and J 3 bases, with 12 bases left between them. Germline CDR1 SGHTA, CDR2 FQGNSA. The length of the CDR3 is 15 residues. CDR3 loop: CASSLWGDFYNEQFF. In DNA form, the CDR3 reads TGTGCCAGCAGCTTGTGGGGGGACTTCTACAATGAGCAGTTCTTC.

This clone was seen a single time. This rearrangement joins TRBV6-6 to TRBJ2-5; the D is unclear. This CDR3 comprises 13 residues. V was pared by 2 bases and J by 9 bases, with 13 bases between. Germline CDR1 is MNHNY and CDR2 is SVGAGI (reference sequence). The CDR3 bases are TGTGCCAGCAGTTACGAAGGGCCTATGGCCCAGTACTTC. It yields the protein CASSYEGPMAQYF.

This chain's CDR3 is CAGGQGNEKLFF. The CDR3 nucleotides read TGTGCCGGGGGGCAGGGTAATGAAAAACTGTTTTTT. The rearrangement joins TRBV7-9 to TRBJ1-4, with D perhaps TRBD1 (6 bases). V was trimmed by 11 bases and J by 4 bases, leaving 11 bases between them. The CDR3 sequence is 12 residues long. CDR1 is SEHNR, CDR2 FQNEAQ, per germline (reference sequence).

V gene TRBV3-1 (or the pseudogene TRBV3-2) combines with J gene TRBJ1-1, with no clear D. Germline values: CDR1 LGHDT, CDR2 YNNKEL (reference sequence). This CDR3 has 14 residues. V was clipped by 0 bases and J by 8 bases, with 13 bases between them. This CDR3 is CASSQERQPGEAFF. The CDR3 bases are TGTGCCAGCAGCCAAGAGAGGCAGCCAGGAGAAGCTTTCTTT.

V and J are TRBV2 and TRBJ1-2; D not certain. CDR3 length: 12 amino acids. Germline CDR1 reads SNHLY; CDR2 reads FYNNEI. V dropped 1 base and J dropped 4 bases, with 4 bases sitting between them. The CDR3 protein is CASSEDSYGYTF. CDR3 coding DNA: TGTGCCAGCAGTGAAGACAGCTATGGCTACACCTTC.

The chain uses TRBV7-2 and TRBJ1-6; D possibly corresponds to TRBD1 (5 bases). The ends were cut back, 6 bases at V and 3 bases at J, with 12 bases in the middle. The CDR3 totals 15 residues. The germline V gene encodes CDR1 SGHTA and CDR2 FQGNSA. In nucleotides, the CDR3 is TGTGCCAGCAGTCGTCGGGACGGCTATAATTCACCCCTCCACTTT. This encodes CASSRRDGYNSPLHF.

The chain carries TRBV11-3 and TRBJ2-1; D is undetermined. The CDR3 is 15 amino acids. Germline loops: CDR1 SGHNT, CDR2 YENEEA. The germline V and J ends were trimmed by 5 bases and 0 bases, with 11 bases remaining between them. In DNA, the CDR3 is TGTGCCAGCAGCCCTCGGAGTAACTCCTACAATGAGCAGTTCTTC. Protein: CASSPRSNSYNEQFF.

In this sample, this clone turned up once. This chain connects TRBV6-5 to TRBJ1-6; the D gene is possibly TRBD1 (6 bases). Trimming removed 4 bases from V and 4 bases from J, with 14 bases in between. Looked up from germline, CDR1 is MNHEY and CDR2 is SVGAGI. This CDR3 contains 16 residues. Written as DNA, the CDR3 is TGTGCCAGCAGTTCCGCCCGGGGACATTATAATTCACCCCTCCACTTT. Its translation: CASSSARGHYNSPLHF.

This chain joins TRBV25-1 and TRBJ1-5; D unclear. Germline V CDR1 and CDR2: MGHDK, SYGVNS. This CDR3 region has 14 residues. Trimming took off 4 bases at V and 2 bases at J, with 9 bases between the two ends. As DNA, the CDR3 is TGTGCCAGCAGTGGAGGGAAGGGCAATCAGCCCCAGCATTTT. Protein product: CASSGGKGNQPQHF.

Only a few counts were recorded for this clone. This chain connects TRBV19 to TRBJ1-5; no clear D. CDR3 length: 12 residues. Germline loops: CDR1 LNHDA, CDR2 SQIVND (reference sequence). Trimming left V 1 base short and J 9 bases short, with 7 bases between. In DNA form, the CDR3 reads TGTGCCAGTAGTATAGGGGCTGGGCCCCAGCATTTT. It specifies CASSIGAGPQHF. Full variable domain (rest looked up from reference TRBV19 and TRBJ1-5): DGGITQSPKYLFRKEGQNVTLSCEQNLNHDAMYWYRQDPGQGLRLIYYSQIVNDFQKGDIAEGYSVSREKKESFPLTVTSAQKNPTAFYLCASSIGAGPQHFGDGTRLSIL.

The chain joins TRBV6-2 or TRBV6-3 to TRBJ1-5, with D possibly TRBD1 on 5 matching bases. V was clipped by 2 bases and J by 7 bases, with 12 bases between them. The CDR3 has 14 residues. Per the germline V gene, CDR1 is MNHEY and CDR2 is SVGEGT. This chain's CDR3 is CASSYQGGIQPQHF. The CDR3 region has the DNA TGTGCCAGCAGTTACCAGGGAGGGATCCAGCCCCAGCATTTT.

The DNA of the CDR3 is TGTGCCAGCAGCCAAGACAGGGCTCCTCAGTACTTC. Translating gives CASSQDRAPQYF. The chain carries TRBV3-1 (or the pseudogene TRBV3-2) and TRBJ2-7; possibly TRBD1 for D (5 bases). This CDR3 has 12 residues. The germline V and J ends were trimmed by 0 bases and 10 bases, with 10 bases remaining between them. CDR1 is LGHDT and CDR2 is YNNKEL in the germline V gene (reference sequence).

This clone was seen a few times. The rearrangement uses TRBV24-1 and TRBJ1-3, with D maybe TRBD1 (6 bases). The CDR3 contains 14 residues. Per the germline V gene, CDR1 is KGHDR and CDR2 is SFDVKD. The V gene lost 12 bases and the J gene lost 3 bases, with 17 bases spanning the gap. The CDR3 region has the DNA TGTGCCTTCCACTCGAGGGGGGATGGAAACACCATATATTTT. Its protein product is CAFHSRGDGNTIYF.

V usage is TRBV11-2 and J usage is TRBJ2-1; the match to TRBD1 covers 8 bases. The V segment lost 7 bases and the J segment 2 bases; nucleotides outside the gene matches: 4. The CDR3 is 14 amino acids. Germline V lookup: CDR1 SGHAT, CDR2 FQNNGV. This CDR3 is CASTDRGAYNEQFF. CDR3 coding DNA: TGTGCCAGCACCGACAGGGGCGCCTACAATGAGCAGTTCTTC.

The rearrangement links TRBV15 to TRBJ1-1, with a weak D call TRBD1 (5 bases). V lost 7 bases to trimming and J lost 4 bases, with 16 bases between them. The CDR3 has 14 residues. Germline CDR1 is LNHNV and CDR2 is YYDKDF (reference sequence). The CDR3 region has the DNA TGTGCCACCACCCGGGGGGACGCGGGCACTGAAGCTTTCTTT. The encoded protein is CATTRGDAGTEAFF.

V usage is TRBV2 and J usage is TRBJ1-2, with D maybe TRBD1 (5 bases). Germline V lookup: CDR1 SNHLY, CDR2 FYNNEI. The CDR3 contains 12 residues. The V end lost 4 bases, the J end lost 10 bases, and 13 bases lay between the germline ends. The CDR3 coding sequence is TGTGCCAGCAGTGCTGGCAGGGTAGTCTACACCTTC. Translation: CASSAGRVVYTF.

The chain combines TRBV14 with TRBJ1-2, with 7 nucleotides matching TRBD1. This CDR3 region has 14 residues. The germline V gene has CDR1 SGHDN and CDR2 FVKESK. The junction had 2 bases not matched to a gene; V was cut back by 2 bases and J by 2 bases. The CDR3 loop is CASSQNRGNYGYTF. In DNA form, the CDR3 reads TGTGCCAGCAGCCAAAACAGGGGAAACTATGGCTACACCTTC. Together with reference TRBV14 and TRBJ1-2, the CDR3 gives the full variable domain: EAGVTQFPSHSVIEKGQTVTLRCDPISGHDNLYWYRRVMGKEIKFLLHFVKESKQDESGMPNNRFLAERTGGTYSTLKVQPAELEDSGVYFCASSQNRGNYGYTFGSGTRLTVV.

The chain carries TRBV19 and TRBJ2-7; D gene uncertain. This CDR3 comprises 13 residues. V gave up 3 bases and J gave up 5 bases, with 11 bases separating them. Germline-derived CDR1 and CDR2 are LNHDA and SQIVND (reference sequence). Here the CDR3 reads CASSIRLSNEQYF. The CDR3 bases are TGTGCCAGTAGTATCAGGCTAAGCAACGAGCAGTACTTC.

The chain has TRBV6-5 and TRBJ1-2; D gene unclear. Trimming pared 4 bases from V and 5 bases from J, leaving 17 bases between. In germline, CDR1 is MNHEY, CDR2 SVGAGI. This CDR3 is 15 amino acids long. The CDR3 loop reads CASSLTYGPVYGYTF. The CDR3 DNA sequence: TGTGCCAGCAGTTTAACCTACGGCCCCGTTTATGGCTACACCTTC.

The V gene is TRBV5-1, the J gene TRBJ2-2; D not resolved. The CDR3 covers 15 residues. Germline values: CDR1 SGHRS, CDR2 YFSETQ. V lost 1 base and J 5 bases, leaving 12 bases between the germline ends. The CDR3 is CASSLSWGGTGELFF. CDR3 nucleotides: TGCGCCAGCAGCTTGTCTTGGGGTGGGACCGGGGAGCTGTTTTTT.

The chain recombines TRBV6-5 with TRBJ1-2; 8 bases map to TRBD1. The ends lost 0 bases at V and 4 bases at J; junction bases unmatched: 4. The germline gives CDR1 MNHEY, CDR2 SVGAGI. This CDR3 contains 15 residues. The CDR3 region has the DNA TGTGCCAGCAGTTACTCCGGGACAGGCTTCTATGGCTACACCTTC. Translation gives CASSYSGTGFYGYTF.

The chain joins TRBV7-9 to TRBJ2-7, with TRBD2 matching 12 bases. The V gene's germline CDR1 is SEHNR and CDR2 FQNEAQ (reference sequence). This CDR3 contains 16 residues. V was pared by 5 bases and J by 3 bases, with 8 bases of the junction left unmatched. This chain's CDR3 is CASSPGLAGYDYEQYF. Written as DNA, the CDR3 is TGTGCCAGCAGCCCCGGACTAGCGGGGTATGACTACGAGCAGTACTTC.